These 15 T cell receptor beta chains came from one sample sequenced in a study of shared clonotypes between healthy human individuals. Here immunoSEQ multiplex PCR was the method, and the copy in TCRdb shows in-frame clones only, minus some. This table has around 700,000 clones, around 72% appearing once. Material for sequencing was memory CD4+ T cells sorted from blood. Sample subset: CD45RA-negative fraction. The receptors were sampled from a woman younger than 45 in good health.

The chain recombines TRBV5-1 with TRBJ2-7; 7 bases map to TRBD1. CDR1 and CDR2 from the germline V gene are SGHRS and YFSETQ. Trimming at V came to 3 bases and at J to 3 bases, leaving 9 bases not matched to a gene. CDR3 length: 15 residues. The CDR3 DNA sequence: TGCGCCAGCAGCTCGACGGGACAGCCAGGCTACGAGCAGTACTTC. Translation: CASSSTGQPGYEQYF.

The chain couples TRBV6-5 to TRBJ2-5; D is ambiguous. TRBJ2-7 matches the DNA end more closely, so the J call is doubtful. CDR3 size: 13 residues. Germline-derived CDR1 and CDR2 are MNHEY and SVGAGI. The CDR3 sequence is CASSYSRGSEQYF. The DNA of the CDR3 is TGTGCCAGCAGTTACTCGAGAGGTTCCGAGCAGTACTTC.

The CDR3 here is CASSSLGGRMETQYF. In nucleotides, the CDR3 is TGTGCCAGCAGTTCCTTAGGCGGGAGGATGGAGACCCAGTACTTC. The chain links TRBV6-5 to TRBJ2-5, with 8 positions matching TRBD2. V shed 4 bases, J shed 5 bases, and the junction held 9 bases outside the gene matches. Germline V gene sequence: CDR1 MNHEY, CDR2 SVGAGI. The CDR3 contains 15 residues.

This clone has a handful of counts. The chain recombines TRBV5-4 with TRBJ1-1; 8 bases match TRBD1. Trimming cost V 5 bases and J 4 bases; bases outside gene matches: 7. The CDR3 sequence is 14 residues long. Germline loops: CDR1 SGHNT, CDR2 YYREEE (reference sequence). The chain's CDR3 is CASRPQGAPTEAFF. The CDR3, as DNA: TGTGCCAGCAGACCCCAGGGGGCCCCCACTGAAGCTTTCTTT.

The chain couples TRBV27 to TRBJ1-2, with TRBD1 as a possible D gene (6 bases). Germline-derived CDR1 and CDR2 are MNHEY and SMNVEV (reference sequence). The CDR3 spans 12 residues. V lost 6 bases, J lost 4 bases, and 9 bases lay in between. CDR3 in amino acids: CASSGGGYGYTF. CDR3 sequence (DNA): TGTGCCAGCAGCGGGGGCGGCTATGGCTACACCTTC.

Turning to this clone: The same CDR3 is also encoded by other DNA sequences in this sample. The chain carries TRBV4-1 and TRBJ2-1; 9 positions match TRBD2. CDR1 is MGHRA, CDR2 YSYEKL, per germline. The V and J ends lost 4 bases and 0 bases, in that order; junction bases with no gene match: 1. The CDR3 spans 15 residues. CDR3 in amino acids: CASSRSGSSYNEQFF. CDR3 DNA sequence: TGCGCCAGCAGCCGTAGCGGGAGCTCCTACAATGAGCAGTTCTTC.

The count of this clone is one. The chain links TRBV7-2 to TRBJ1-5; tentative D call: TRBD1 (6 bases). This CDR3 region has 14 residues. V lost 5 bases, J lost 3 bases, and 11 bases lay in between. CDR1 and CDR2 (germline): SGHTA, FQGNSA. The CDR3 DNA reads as TGTGCCAGCAGCCTTGACAGGAACAATCAGCCCCAGCATTTT. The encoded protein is CASSLDRNNQPQHF.

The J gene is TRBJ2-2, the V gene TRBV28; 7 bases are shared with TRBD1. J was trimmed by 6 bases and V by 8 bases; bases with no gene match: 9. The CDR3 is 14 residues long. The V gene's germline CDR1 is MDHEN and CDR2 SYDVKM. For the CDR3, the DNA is TGTGCCAGCCTGGGCAGGGGGATGTCCGGGGAGCTGTTTTTT. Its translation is CASLGRGMSGELFF.

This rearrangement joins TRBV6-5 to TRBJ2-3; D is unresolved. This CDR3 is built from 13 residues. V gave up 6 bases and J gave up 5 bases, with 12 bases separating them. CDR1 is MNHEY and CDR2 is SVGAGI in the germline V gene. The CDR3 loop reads CASSRGGIDTQYF. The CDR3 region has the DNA TGTGCCAGCAGCCGCGGTGGCATAGATACGCAGTATTTT.

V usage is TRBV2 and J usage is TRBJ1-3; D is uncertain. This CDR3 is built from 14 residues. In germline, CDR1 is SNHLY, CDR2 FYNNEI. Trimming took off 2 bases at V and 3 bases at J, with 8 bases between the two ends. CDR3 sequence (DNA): TGTGCCAGCAGTGAACGGACGGTTGGAAACACCATATATTTT. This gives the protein CASSERTVGNTIYF.

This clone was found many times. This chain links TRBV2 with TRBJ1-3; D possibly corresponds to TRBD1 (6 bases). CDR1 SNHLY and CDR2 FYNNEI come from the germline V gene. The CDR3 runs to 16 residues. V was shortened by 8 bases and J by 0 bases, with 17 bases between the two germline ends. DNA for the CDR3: TGTGCCAGCGGACGACTTGGACAGAACTCTGGAAACACCATATATTTT. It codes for CASGRLGQNSGNTIYF. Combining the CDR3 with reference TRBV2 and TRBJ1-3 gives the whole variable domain EPEVTQTPSHQVTQMGQEVILRCVPISNHLYFYWYRQILGQKVEFLVSFYNNEISEKSEIFDDQFSVERPDGSNFTLKIRSTKLEDSAMYFCASGRLGQNSGNTIYFGEGSWLTVV.

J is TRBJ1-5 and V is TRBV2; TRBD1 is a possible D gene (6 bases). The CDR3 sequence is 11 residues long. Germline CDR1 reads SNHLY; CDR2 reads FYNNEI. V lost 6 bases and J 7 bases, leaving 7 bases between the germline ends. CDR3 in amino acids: CASSRGQPQHF. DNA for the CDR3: TGTGCCAGCAGCAGGGGCCAGCCCCAGCATTTT.

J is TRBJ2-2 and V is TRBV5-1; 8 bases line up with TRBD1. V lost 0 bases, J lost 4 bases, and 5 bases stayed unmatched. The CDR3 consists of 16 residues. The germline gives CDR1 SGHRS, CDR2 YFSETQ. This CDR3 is CASSLGDRQVTGELFF. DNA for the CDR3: TGCGCCAGCAGCTTGGGGGACAGGCAGGTCACCGGGGAGCTGTTTTTT.

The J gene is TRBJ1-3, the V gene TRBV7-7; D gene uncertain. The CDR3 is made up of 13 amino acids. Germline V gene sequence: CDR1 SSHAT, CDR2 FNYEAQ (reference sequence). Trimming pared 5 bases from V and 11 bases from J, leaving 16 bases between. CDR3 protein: CASSPRTEGAIYF. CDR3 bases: TGTGCCAGCAGCCCACGGACGGAAGGAGCCATATATTTT.

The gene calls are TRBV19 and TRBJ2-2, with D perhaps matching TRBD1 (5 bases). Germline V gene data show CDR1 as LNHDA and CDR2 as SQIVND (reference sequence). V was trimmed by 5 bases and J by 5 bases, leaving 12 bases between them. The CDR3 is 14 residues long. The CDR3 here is CASSETVQTGELFF. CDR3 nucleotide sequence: TGTGCCAGTAGTGAGACAGTTCAAACCGGGGAGCTGTTTTTT.